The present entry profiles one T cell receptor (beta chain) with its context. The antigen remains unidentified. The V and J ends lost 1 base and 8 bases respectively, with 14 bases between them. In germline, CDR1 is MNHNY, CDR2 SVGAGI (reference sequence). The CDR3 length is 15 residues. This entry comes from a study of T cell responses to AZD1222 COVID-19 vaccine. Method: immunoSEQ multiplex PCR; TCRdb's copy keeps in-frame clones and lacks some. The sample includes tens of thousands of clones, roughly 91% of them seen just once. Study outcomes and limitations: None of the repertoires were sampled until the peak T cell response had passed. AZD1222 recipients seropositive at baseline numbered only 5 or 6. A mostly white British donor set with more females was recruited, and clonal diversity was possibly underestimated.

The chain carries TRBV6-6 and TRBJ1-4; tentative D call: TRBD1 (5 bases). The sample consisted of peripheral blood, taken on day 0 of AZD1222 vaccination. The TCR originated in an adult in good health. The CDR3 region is CASSYWGRVDEKLFF. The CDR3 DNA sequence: TGTGCCAGCAGTTACTGGGGCAGGGTTGACGAAAAACTGTTTTTT.